Below are 2 T cell receptor beta chains sequenced from a single sample in a study of blood T cell repertoires in COVID-19. Here immunoSEQ multiplex PCR was the method, and the copy in TCRdb shows in-frame clones only, minus some. This sample has 400,000 or so clones, with more than 80% found just once. The sample taken for sequencing was PBMCs or T cells enriched from blood (not recorded which). These receptors all stem from a man under 40 who had recovered from COVID-19.

V and J are TRBV7-9 and TRBJ1-6; 8 nucleotides line up with TRBD1. Germline loops: CDR1 SEHNR, CDR2 FQNEAQ (reference sequence). There are 14 residues in the CDR3. The J segment lost 10 bases and the V segment lost 3 bases, leaving 5 bases of the junction unmatched. CDR3 protein: CASSFGQGGSPLHF. In nucleotides, the CDR3 is TGTGCCAGCAGCTTCGGACAGGGCGGCTCACCCCTCCACTTT. Full variable domain (remainder filled in from reference TRBV7-9 and TRBJ1-6): DTGVSQNPRHKITKRGQNVTFRCDPISEHNRLYWYRQTLGQGPEFLTYFQNEAQLEKSRLLSDRFSAERPKGSFSTLEIQRTEQGDSAMYLCASSFGQGGSPLHFGNGTRLTVT.

The chain has TRBV24-1 and TRBJ1-1; TRBD1 agrees at 7 bases. The CDR3 totals 15 residues. Germline V gene data show CDR1 as KGHDR and CDR2 as SFDVKD. The V gene end was trimmed by 1 base and the J gene end by 6 bases; junction bases not matched to a gene: 7. As DNA, the CDR3 is TGTGCCACCAGTGATTTTGGGGACAGCAACCCTGAAGCTTTCTTT. Translation gives CATSDFGDSNPEAFF.